The clone carrying this T cell receptor beta chain appeared once. The source of the sample is a study of OX40 agonist ivuxolimab in advanced cancers. Repertoires were generated with immunoSEQ multiplex PCR, while TCRdb's copy carries only in-frame clones and drops some. Of tens of thousands of clones listed, 82% are singletons. Trimming removed 0 bases from V and 2 bases from J; junction bases left unmatched: 3. This CDR3 is 14 amino acids long. Germline V lookup: CDR1 GTSNPN, CDR2 SVGIG (reference sequence). This sequence joins TRBV30 and TRBJ1-1; the match to TRBD1 covers 7 bases. The sample was CD4+ or CD8+ T cells sorted from blood, taken in a trial of the OX40 agonist ivuxolimab. The TCR originated in an adult with an advanced solid tumor such as melanoma, head and neck, liver or kidney cancer. The CDR3: CAWSVGGFNTEAFF. Written as DNA, the CDR3 is TGTGCCTGGAGTGTAGGGGGCTTTAACACTGAAGCTTTCTTT.